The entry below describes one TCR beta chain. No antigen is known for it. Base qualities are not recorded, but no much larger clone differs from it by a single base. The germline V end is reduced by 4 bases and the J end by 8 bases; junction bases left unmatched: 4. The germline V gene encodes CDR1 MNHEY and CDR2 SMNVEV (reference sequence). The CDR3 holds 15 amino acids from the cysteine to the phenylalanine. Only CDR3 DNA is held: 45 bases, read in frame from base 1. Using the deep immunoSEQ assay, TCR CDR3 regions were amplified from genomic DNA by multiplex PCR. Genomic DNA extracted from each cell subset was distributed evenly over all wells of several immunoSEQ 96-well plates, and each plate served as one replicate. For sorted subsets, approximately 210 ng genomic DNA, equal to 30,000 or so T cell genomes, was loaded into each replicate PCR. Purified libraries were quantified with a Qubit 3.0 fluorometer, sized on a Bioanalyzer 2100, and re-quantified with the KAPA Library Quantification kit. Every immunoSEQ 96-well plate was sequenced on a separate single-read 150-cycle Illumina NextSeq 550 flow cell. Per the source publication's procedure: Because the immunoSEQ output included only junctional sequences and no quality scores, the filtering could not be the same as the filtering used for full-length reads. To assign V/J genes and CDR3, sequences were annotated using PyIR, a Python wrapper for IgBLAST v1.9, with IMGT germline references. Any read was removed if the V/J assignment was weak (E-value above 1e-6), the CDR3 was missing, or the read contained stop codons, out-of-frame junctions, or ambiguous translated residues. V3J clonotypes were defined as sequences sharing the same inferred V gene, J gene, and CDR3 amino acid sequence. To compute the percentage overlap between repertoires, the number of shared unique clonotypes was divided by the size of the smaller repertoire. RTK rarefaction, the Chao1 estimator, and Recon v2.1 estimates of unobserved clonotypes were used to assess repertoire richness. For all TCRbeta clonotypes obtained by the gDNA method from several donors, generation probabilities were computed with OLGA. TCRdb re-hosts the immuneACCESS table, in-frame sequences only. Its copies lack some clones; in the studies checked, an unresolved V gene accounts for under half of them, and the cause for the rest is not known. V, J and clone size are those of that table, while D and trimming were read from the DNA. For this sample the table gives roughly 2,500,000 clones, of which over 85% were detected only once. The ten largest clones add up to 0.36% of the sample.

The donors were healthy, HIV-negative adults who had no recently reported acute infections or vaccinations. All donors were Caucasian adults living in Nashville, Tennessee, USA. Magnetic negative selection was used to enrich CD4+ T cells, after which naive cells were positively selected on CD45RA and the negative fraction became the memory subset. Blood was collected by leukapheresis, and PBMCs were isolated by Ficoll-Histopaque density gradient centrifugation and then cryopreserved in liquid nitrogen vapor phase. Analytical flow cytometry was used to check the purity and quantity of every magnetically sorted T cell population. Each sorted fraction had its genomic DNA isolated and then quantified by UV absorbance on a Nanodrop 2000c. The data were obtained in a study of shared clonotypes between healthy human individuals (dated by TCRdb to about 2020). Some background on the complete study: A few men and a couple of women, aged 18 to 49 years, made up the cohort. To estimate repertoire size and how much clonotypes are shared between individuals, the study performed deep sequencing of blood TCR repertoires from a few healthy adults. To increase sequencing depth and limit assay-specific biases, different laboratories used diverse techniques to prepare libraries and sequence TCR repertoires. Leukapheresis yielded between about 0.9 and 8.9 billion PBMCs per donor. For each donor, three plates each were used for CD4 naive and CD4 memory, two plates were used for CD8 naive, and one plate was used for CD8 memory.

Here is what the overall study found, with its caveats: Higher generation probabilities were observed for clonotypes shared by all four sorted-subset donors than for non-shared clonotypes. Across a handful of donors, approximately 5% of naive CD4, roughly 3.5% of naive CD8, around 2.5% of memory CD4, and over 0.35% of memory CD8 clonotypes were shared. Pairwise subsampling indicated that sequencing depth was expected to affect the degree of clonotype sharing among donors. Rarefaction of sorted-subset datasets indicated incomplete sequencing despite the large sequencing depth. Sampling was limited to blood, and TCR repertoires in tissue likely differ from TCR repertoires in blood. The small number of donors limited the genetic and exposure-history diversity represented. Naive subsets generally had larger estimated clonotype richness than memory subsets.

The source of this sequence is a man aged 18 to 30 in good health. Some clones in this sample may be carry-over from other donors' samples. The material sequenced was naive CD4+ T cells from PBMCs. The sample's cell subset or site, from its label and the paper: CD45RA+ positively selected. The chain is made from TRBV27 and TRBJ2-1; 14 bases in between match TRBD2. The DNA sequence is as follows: TGTGCCAGCAGTTCCCGACTAGCGGGGGGGGATGAGCAGTTCTTC. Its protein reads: CASSSRLAGGDEQFF.